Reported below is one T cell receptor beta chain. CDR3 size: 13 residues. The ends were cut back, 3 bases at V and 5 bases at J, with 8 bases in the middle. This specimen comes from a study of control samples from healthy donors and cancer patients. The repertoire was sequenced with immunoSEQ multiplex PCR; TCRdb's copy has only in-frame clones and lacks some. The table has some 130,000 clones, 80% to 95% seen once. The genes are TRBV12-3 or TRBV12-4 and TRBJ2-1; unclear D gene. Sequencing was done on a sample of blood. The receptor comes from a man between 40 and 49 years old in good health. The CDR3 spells CASSLTRNNEQFF. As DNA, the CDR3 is TGTGCCAGCAGTTTGACCCGGAACAATGAGCAGTTCTTC.